This entry concerns a single TCR beta chain. The authors' processing: For nucleated cells, counts were estimated from reference gene primer amplification. Libraries were prepared by immunoSEQ multiplex PCR; TCRdb keeps only in-frame clonotypes and omits some of them. The DNA was the basis for D and trimming; V, J and clone size are from that table. Of 200,000 to 250,000 clones listed, 82% are singletons. This specimen belongs to a study of blood T cell repertoires in COVID-19. Study-wide background: The United States, Italy and Spain provided the acute and convalescent COVID-19 samples. Sample material is recorded as cDNA or gDNA derived from T cells, B-cell-depleted T cells, or PBMCs.

The Seattle patients joined while their infection was active and were tracked longitudinally afterward. CDR1 LGHDT and CDR2 YNNKEL come from the germline V gene (reference sequence). CDR3 length equals 14 residues. Trimming took 8 bases from V and 0 from J, leaving 13 bases between them. The chain couples TRBV3-1 (or the pseudogene TRBV3-2) to TRBJ2-5; perhaps TRBD1 as D (5 bases). The sample consisted of peripheral blood. The TCR was taken from an elderly woman with COVID-19, enrolled during active disease. The DNA for the CDR3 is TGTGCCAGCGGGGCGCAGGGATACCAAGAGACCCAGTACTTC. Translation: CASGAQGYQETQYF.